This T cell receptor beta chain came from a study of blood T cell repertoires in COVID-19. As for the study in general: The study drew acute and convalescent COVID-19 samples from the United States, Italy and Spain. T cells, B-cell-depleted T cells, or PBMCs supplied cDNA or gDNA.

The germline gives CDR1 SGHRS, CDR2 YFSETQ. V lost 4 bases to trimming and J lost 4 bases, with 11 bases between them. This CDR3 region has 13 residues. This clone has more than one count but fewer than ten. Original processing notes: Nucleated cell counts were estimated from reference gene primer amplification. Only in-frame clones appear in the TCRdb table, and some are missing; sequencing was by immunoSEQ multiplex PCR. V, J and clone size reflect that table, while D and trimming were determined from the DNA. Of 140,000 to 150,000 clones in the sample, 80% were seen once. The gene calls are TRBV5-1 and TRBJ1-2; D is perhaps TRBD1 (6 bases). This TCR derives from a man between 65 and 85 years old who had recovered from COVID-19. Sequenced sample: peripheral blood. The CDR3 nucleotides read TGCGCCAGCAGCCAAACAGGGATCTATGGCTACACCTTC. Translating gives CASSQTGIYGYTF. The variable domain in full, with the rest retrieved from reference TRBV5-1 and TRBJ1-2, is KAGVTQTPRYLIKTRGQQVTLSCSPISGHRSVSWYQQTPGQGLQFLFEYFSETQRNKGNFPGRFSGRQFSNSRSEMNVSTLELGDSALYLCASSQTGIYGYTFGSGTRLTVV.